These T cell receptor beta chains were read from a single sample in a study of blood T cell repertoires in COVID-19. Some clones are missing from TCRdb's copy, which holds only in-frame ones; the method was immunoSEQ multiplex PCR. The repertoire holds about 140,000 clones, with 65% to 85% as singletons. Sequenced: peripheral blood. The receptor set was obtained from a man aged 25-45 years with COVID-19, enrolled during active disease. CDR3s include the opening cysteine and the closing phenylalanine or tryptophan. The D gene is left open where the match is weak. Size is omitted from some rows. Given values are once, few, many or a class for expanded clones.

>-|TRBJ2-7|TRBV2|-
TGTGCCAGCAGAATGATCAGGGGATCCCCCGCCTACGAGCAGTACTTC
CASRMIRGSPAYEQYF
>TRBD1|TRBJ2-5|TRBV24-1|-
TGTGCCACCAGTGACCGACAGGGAGTGGAGACCCAGTACTTC
CATSDRQGVETQYF
>TRBD1|TRBJ2-1|TRBV24-1|-
TGTGCCACCAGGGGAACCGGGACAGGGTCCTATGAGCAGTTCTTC
CATRGTGTGSYEQFF
>-|TRBJ2-7|TRBV7-7|-
TGTGCTAGCAGCCCCGGGACTTCAGTGGAGCAGTACTTC
CASSPGTSVEQYF
>-|TRBJ1-1|TRBV28|-
TGTGCCAGCAGTTCTCCGAACTTGAACACTGAAGCTTTCTTT
CASSSPNLNTEAFF
>TRBD2|TRBJ2-1|TRBV2|-
TGTGCCAGCAGTGAATGGCCGACTAGCGGGAGGGGATATGAGCAGTTCTTC
CASSEWPTSGRGYEQFF
>TRBD1|TRBJ2-7|TRBV7-2|-
TGTGCCAGCAGCTTAGAACAGGGGGTGCCCTACGAGCAGTACTTC
CASSLEQGVPYEQYF
>-|TRBJ2-5|TRBV4-1|-
TGCGCCAGCAGCCAAAACCCGCCTGGGGCGAAGACCCAGTACTTC
CASSQNPPGAKTQYF
>-|TRBJ2-5|TRBV18|-
TGTGCCAGCTCACTCCTCCGACAGGGAGGAGAGACCCAGTACTTC
CASSLLRQGGETQYF
>-|TRBJ1-5|TRBV7-2|-
TGTGCCAGCAGCTTAACAGGGCAGAATCAGCCCCAGCATTTT
CASSLTGQNQPQHF
>TRBD1|TRBJ1-2|TRBV5-1|-
TGCGCCAGCAGCTCCGGACAGGGGTATGGCTACACCTTC
CASSSGQGYGYTF
>-|TRBJ1-1|TRBV7-9|few
TGTGCCAGCAGCTATGGCCGGGGATTGGGCACTGAAGCTTTCTTT
CASSYGRGLGTEAFF
>-|TRBJ1-4|TRBV12-3/TRBV12-4|-
TGTGCCAGCAGCAGGGACTCTAATGAAAAACTGTTTTTT
CASSRDSNEKLFF
>-|TRBJ1-1|TRBV7-9|many
TGTGCCAGCAGCTTACCCTCGGGGGCTTTCTTT
CASSLPSGAFF
>-|TRBJ2-1|TRBV6-1|-
TGTGCCAGCAGTGAAGCGACGGGGATAGAGCAGTTCTTC
CASSEATGIEQFF
>-|TRBJ1-2|TRBV5-4|-
TGTGCCAGCAGCTTGCATACCCTAGGGGGGGACTATGGCTACACCTTC
CASSLHTLGGDYGYTF
>-|TRBJ2-4|TRBV18|-
TGTGCCAGCTCGCCAGACAGGTACATTCAGTACTTC
CASSPDRYIQYF
>TRBD1|TRBJ1-5|TRBV18|-
TGTGCCAGCTCAACAGGGGGCAGGGACAATCAGCCCCAGCATTTT
CASSTGGRDNQPQHF